This TCR beta chain is drawn from a study of blood T cell repertoires in COVID-19. Study overall: PBMCs, B-cell-depleted T cells, or T cells were the source of the cDNA or gDNA that made up the material.

Sequenced by immunoSEQ multiplex PCR; TCRdb stores in-frame clones only, minus some. The sample includes some 150,000 clones, around 84% of them seen just once. Unmatched junction bases numbered 12, after V lost 7 bases and J lost 5 bases. The CDR3 contains 15 residues. CDR1 is MNHEY, CDR2 SVGAGI, per germline. Sample: peripheral blood. This clonotype originated in a human donor in a cohort sampled during active COVID-19. V and J are TRBV6-5 and TRBJ1-2, with TRBD1 identical over 8 bases. The CDR3: CASNKGGQASYGYTF. The CDR3 region has the DNA TGTGCCAGCAACAAAGGGGGACAGGCTAGTTATGGCTACACCTTC.